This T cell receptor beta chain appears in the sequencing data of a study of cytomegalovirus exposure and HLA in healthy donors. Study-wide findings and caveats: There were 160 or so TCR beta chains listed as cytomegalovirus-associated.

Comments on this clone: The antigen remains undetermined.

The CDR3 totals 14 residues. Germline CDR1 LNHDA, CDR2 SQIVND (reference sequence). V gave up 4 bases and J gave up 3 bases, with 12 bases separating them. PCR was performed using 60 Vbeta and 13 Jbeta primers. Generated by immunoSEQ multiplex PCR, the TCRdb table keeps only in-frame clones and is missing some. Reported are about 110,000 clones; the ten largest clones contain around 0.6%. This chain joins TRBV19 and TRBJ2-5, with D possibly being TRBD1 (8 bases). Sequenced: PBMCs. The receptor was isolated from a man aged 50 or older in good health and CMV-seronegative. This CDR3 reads CASSKTGGEETQYF. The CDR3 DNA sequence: TGTGCCAGTAGTAAAACAGGGGGGGAAGAGACCCAGTACTTC.